This TCR beta chain was documented in a study of cytomegalovirus exposure and HLA in healthy donors. PCR primers comprised 60 Vbeta and 13 Jbeta primers. Generated by immunoSEQ multiplex PCR, the TCRdb table keeps only in-frame clones and is missing some. The table records 45,000 to 65,000 clones, around 67% of them present only once. Germline V gene sequence: CDR1 LGHNA, CDR2 YSLEER. This CDR3 has 15 amino acids. Germline trimming cut 2 bases from V and 4 bases from J; bases unmatched to any gene: 4. This receptor was taken from a woman in her forties or fifties in good health and CMV-seropositive. The J gene is TRBJ2-5, the V gene TRBV4-3; 10 bases line up with TRBD2. Sequenced material: PBMCs. In DNA, the CDR3 is TGCGCCAGCAGCCAACTAAGCGGGGGGGGAGAGACCCAGTACTTC. Its protein is CASSQLSGGGETQYF.